This TCR beta chain derives from a study of T cell clones after liver transplantation. Turning to the study itself: Samples came from ITN030ST, which attempted immunosuppression withdrawal within 2 years of liver transplantation. Graft-donor-reactive sequences were compared with third-party-reactive TCRbeta sequences from pre-transplant mixed lymphocyte reactions. Study conclusions and caveats: These preliminary findings come from unstandardized post-transplant sampling times.

The method was immunoSEQ multiplex PCR; TCRdb's version includes in-frame clones alone and lacks a portion of them. The sample includes over 15,000 clones, roughly 88% seen only once; the top ten take 10% to 15%. CD3+CD4+ and CD3+CD8+ cells were FACS-sorted from thawed unstimulated PBMCs. Concerning this clone: Its specificity is not known.

V trimming: 4 bases; J trimming: 10 bases; junction bases outside the gene matches: 17. The V gene's germline CDR1 is MGHRA and CDR2 YSYEKL. CDR3 length: 18 amino acids. V gene TRBV4-1 combines with J gene TRBJ2-1; 12 bases are a match to TRBD1. This TCR derives from a human donor who received a liver transplant. Sequenced material: CD8+ T cells from blood, taken before liver transplant. The CDR3 region is CASSLSPPQGQGAWEQFF. The DNA of the CDR3 is TGCGCCAGCAGCCTATCACCCCCCCAGGGACAGGGGGCTTGGGAGCAGTTCTTC.